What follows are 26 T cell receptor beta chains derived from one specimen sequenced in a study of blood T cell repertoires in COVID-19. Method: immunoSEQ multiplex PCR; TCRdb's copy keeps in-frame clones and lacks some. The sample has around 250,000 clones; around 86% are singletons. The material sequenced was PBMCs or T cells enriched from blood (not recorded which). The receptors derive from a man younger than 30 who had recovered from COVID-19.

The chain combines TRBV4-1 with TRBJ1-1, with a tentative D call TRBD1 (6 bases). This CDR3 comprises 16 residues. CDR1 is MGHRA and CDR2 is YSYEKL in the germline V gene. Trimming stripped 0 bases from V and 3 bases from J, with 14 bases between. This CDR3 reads CASSQEVGAGDTEAFF. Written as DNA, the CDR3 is TGCGCCAGCAGCCAAGAAGTCGGAGCAGGGGACACTGAAGCTTTCTTT.

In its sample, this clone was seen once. The CDR3, as DNA: TGCGCCAGCAGCTTGGGTTCAGGGAGGAGCTATGGCTACACCTTC. Protein sequence: CASSLGSGRSYGYTF. The J gene is TRBJ1-2, the V gene TRBV5-1, with a possible D match to TRBD1 (5 bases). The CDR3 has 15 amino acids. CDR1 and CDR2 from the germline V gene are SGHRS and YFSETQ. V was shortened by 0 bases and J by 4 bases, with 13 bases between the two germline ends.

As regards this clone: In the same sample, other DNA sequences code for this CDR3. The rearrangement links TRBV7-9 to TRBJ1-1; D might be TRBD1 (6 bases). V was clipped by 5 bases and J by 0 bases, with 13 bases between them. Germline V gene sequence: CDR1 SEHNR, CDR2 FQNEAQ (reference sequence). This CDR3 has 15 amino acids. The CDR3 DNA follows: TGTGCCAGCAGCCTCGTTTCAGGGGTGAACACTGAAGCTTTCTTT. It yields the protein CASSLVSGVNTEAFF.

The CDR3 DNA is TGTGCCACCAGCAGAGGCCACAGAGACGAGCAGTACTTC. Its protein product is CATSRGHRDEQYF. The gene calls are TRBV15 and TRBJ2-7; no clear D gene. Trimming stripped 1 base from V and 5 bases from J, with 9 bases between. CDR1 is LNHNV, CDR2 YYDKDF, per germline (reference sequence). The length of the CDR3 is 13 residues.

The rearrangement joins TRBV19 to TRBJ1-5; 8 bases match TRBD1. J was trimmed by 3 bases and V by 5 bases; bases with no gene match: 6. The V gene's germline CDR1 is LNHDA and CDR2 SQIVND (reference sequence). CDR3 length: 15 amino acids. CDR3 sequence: CASSLGTGFNQPQHF. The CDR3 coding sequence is TGTGCCAGTAGTCTCGGGACAGGATTCAATCAGCCCCAGCATTTT.

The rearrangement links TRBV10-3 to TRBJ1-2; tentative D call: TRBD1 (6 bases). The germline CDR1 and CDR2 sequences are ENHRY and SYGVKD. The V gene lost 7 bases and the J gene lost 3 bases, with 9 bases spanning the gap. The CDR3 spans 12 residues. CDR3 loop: CAITGQHYGYTF. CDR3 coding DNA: TGTGCCATCACCGGACAGCACTATGGCTACACCTTC.

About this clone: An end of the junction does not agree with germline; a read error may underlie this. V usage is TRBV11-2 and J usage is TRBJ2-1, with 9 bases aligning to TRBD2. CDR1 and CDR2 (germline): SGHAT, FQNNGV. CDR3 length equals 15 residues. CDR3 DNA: TGTGCCAGCAGCTCCGGGACTAGCTCCTATAATGAGCAGTTCTTC. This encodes CASSSGTSSYNEQFF.

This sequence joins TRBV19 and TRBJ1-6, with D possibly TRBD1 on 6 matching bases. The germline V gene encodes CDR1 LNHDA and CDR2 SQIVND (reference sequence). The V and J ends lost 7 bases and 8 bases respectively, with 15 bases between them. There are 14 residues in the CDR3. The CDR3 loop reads CASKRGGSYSPLHF. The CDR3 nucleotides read TGTGCCAGTAAGAGGGGGGGGAGTTATTCACCCCTCCACTTT.

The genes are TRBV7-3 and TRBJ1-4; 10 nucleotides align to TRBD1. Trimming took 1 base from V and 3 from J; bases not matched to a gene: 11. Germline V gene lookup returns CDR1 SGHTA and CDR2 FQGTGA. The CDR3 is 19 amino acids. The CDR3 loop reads CASSLRDRGVPGPNEKLFF. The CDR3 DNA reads TGTGCCAGCAGCTTAAGGGACAGGGGCGTCCCAGGTCCTAATGAAAAACTGTTTTTT.

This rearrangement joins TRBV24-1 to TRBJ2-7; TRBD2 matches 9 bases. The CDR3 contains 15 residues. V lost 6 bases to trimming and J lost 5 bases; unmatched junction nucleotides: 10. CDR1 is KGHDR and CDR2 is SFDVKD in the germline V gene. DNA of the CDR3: TGTGCCACCAGTACAAGGTTAGCGGGAGTCAACGAGCAGTACTTC. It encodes CATSTRLAGVNEQYF.

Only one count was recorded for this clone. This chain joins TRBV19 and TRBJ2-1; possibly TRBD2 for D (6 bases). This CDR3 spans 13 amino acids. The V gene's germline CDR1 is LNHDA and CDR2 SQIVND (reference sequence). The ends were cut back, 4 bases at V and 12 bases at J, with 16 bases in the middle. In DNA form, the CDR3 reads TGTGCCAGTAGTAACGGACTAACTAGTCCGCAGTTCTTC. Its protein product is CASSNGLTSPQFF.

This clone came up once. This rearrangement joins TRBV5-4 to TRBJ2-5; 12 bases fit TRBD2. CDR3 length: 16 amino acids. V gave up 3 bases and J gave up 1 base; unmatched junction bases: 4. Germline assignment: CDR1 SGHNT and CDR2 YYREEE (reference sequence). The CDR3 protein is CASSSGLAGLQETQYF. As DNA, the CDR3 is TGTGCCAGCAGCTCTGGACTAGCGGGGCTCCAAGAGACCCAGTACTTC.

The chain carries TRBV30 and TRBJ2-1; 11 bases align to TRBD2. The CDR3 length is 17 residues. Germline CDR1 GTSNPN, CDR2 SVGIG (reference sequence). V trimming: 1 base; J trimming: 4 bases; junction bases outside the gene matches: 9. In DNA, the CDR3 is TGTGCCTGGAGTGGATCCATAGCGGGAGGGTCTTACAATGAGCAGTTCTTC. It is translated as CAWSGSIAGGSYNEQFF.

CDR3 sequence: CASSFDRGNTEAFF. In nucleotides, the CDR3 is TGTGCCAGTAGTTTCGACAGGGGGAACACTGAAGCTTTCTTT. V usage is TRBV19 and J usage is TRBJ1-1; 8 bases map to TRBD1. Germline V gene data show CDR1 as LNHDA and CDR2 as SQIVND (reference sequence). After removal of 5 bases from V and 1 base from J, the junction contained 3 bases not matched to a gene. CDR3 length: 14 amino acids. Full variable domain (missing parts from reference TRBV19 and TRBJ1-1): DGGITQSPKYLFRKEGQNVTLSCEQNLNHDAMYWYRQDPGQGLRLIYYSQIVNDFQKGDIAEGYSVSREKKESFPLTVTSAQKNPTAFYLCASSFDRGNTEAFFGQGTRLTVV.

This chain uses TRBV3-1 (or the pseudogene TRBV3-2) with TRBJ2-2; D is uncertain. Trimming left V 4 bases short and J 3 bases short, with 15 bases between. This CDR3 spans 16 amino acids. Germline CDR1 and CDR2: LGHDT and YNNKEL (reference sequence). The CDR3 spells CASSPRDSQYTGELFF. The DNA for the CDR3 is TGTGCCAGCAGCCCGCGTGATAGCCAATACACCGGGGAGCTGTTTTTT.

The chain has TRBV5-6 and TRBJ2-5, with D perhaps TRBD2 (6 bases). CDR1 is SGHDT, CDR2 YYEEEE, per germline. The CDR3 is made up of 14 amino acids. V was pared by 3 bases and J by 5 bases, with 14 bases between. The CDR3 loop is CASSSSGGSETQYF. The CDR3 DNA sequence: TGTGCCAGCAGCTCAAGTGGAGGGAGCGAGACCCAGTACTTC.

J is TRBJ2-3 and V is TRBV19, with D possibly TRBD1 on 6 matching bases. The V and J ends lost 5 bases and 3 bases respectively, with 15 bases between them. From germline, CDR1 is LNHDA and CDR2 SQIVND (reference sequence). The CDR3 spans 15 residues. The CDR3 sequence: CASSYRVMRTDTQYF. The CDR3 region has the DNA TGTGCCAGTAGTTACAGGGTGATGAGGACAGATACGCAGTATTTT.

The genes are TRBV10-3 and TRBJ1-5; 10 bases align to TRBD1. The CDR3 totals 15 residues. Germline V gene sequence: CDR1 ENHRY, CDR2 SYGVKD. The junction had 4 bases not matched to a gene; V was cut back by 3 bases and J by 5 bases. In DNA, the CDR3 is TGTGCCATCAGTGACGGGACAGGGGCTTATCAGCCCCAGCATTTT. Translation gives CAISDGTGAYQPQHF.

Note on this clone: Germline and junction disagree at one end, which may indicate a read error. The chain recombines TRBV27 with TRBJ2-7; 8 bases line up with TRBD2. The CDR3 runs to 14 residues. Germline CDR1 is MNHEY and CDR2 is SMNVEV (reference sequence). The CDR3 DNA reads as TGTGCCAGCAGCCCCGCCGGGGGGGCCTGGGAAAGGAACTTC. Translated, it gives CASSPAGGAWERNF.

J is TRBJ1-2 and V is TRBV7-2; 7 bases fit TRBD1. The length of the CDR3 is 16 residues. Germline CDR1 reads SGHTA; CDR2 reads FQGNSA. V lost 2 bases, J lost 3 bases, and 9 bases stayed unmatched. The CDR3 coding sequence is TGTGCCAGCAGCTTATCGGTTGTAGGGGGCGACTATGGCTACACCTTC. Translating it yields CASSLSVVGGDYGYTF.

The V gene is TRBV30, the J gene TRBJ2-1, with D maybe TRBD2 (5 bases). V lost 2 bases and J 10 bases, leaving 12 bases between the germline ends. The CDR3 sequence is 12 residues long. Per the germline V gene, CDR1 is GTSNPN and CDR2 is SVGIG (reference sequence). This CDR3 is CAWSWSGGEQFF. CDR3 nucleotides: TGTGCCTGGAGTTGGAGCGGTGGAGAGCAGTTCTTC.

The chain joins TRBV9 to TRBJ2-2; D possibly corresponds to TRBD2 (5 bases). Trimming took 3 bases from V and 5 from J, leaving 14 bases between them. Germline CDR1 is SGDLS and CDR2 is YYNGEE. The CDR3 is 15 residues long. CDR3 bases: TGTGCCAGCAGCGCGCTCGAGGGTCAAACCGGGGAGCTGTTTTTT. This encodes CASSALEGQTGELFF.

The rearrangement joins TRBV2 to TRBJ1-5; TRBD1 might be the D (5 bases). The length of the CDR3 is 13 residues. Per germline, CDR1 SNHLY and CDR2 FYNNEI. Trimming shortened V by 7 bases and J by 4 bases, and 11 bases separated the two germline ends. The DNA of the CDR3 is TGTGCCAGCACCAGGGAAGGGAATCAGCCCCAGCATTTT. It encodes CASTREGNQPQHF.

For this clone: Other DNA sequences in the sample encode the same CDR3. The CDR3 coding sequence is TGTGCCAGCAGCTTGTACTACGAGCAGTACTTC. It yields the protein CASSLYYEQYF. This chain connects TRBV5-6 to TRBJ2-7; D is undetermined. With 1 base removed from V and 3 bases from J, the gap between germline ends came to 2 bases. Germline values: CDR1 SGHDT, CDR2 YYEEEE. This CDR3 contains 11 residues.

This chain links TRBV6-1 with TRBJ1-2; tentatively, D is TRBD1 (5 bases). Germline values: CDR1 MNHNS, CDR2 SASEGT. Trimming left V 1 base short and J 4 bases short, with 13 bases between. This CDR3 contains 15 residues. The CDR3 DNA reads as TGTGCCAGCAGTGAAGATCAGGGTTTCATCTATGGCTACACCTTC. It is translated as CASSEDQGFIYGYTF.

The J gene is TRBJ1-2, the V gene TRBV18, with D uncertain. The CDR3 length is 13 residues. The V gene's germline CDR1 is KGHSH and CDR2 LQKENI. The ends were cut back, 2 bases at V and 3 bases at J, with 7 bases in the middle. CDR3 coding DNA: TGTGCCAGCTCACCAAACAGTGACTATGGCTACACCTTC. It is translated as CASSPNSDYGYTF.